The 2 T cell receptor beta chains listed next were all sequenced from one sample in a study of CD8+ T cells in alopecia areata (dated by TCRdb to about 2018). Preparation of the library involved the immunoSEQ multiplex PCR assay. To provide template for TCR sequencing, every sample had RNA extracted and reverse transcribed into cDNA. TCRdb stores this immuneACCESS table with in-frame sequences only. Part of the clones is absent; in the studies checked, under half of the shortfall reflects unresolved V genes, and no reason is known for the rest. The sample table records about 150,000 clones; less than 75% of these occur just once. Of the sample, about 38% falls within the top ten clones. The sequenced sample was CD8+ T cells sorted from blood. These receptor sequences come from a human donor in good health.

V and J are TRBV6-1 and TRBJ2-2; TRBD1 agrees at 7 bases. J lost 3 bases, V lost 5 bases, and 3 bases had no gene match. The germline V gene encodes CDR1 MNHNS and CDR2 SASEGT. The CDR3 is 14 amino acids. In DNA, the CDR3 is TGTGCCAGCAGTACGGGACAGTACACCGGGGAGCTGTTTTTT. This encodes CASSTGQYTGELFF.

J is TRBJ2-2 and V is TRBV11-2; D is unclear. The CDR3 runs to 14 residues. Germline assignment: CDR1 SGHAT and CDR2 FQNNGV. V was clipped by 5 bases and J by 1 base, with 8 bases between them. CDR3 sequence: CASSDHLNTGELFF. CDR3 in DNA: TGTGCCAGCAGCGATCATCTGAACACCGGGGAGCTGTTTTTT.